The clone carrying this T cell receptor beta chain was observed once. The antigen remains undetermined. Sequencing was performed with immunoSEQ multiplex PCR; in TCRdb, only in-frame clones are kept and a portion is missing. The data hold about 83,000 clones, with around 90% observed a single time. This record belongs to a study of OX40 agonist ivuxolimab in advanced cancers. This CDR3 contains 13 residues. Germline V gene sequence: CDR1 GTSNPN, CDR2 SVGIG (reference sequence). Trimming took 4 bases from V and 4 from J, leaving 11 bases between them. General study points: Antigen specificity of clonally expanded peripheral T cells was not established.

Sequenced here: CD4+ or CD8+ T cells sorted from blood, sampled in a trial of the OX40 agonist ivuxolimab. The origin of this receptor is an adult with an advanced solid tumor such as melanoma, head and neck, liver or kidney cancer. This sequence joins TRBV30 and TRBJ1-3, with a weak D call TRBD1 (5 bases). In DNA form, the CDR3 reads TGTGCCTGGATTCCAGGGTCGGGAAACACCATATATTTT. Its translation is CAWIPGSGNTIYF.